The present entry profiles one T cell receptor beta chain with its context. Its antigen target is currently unknown. Per-nucleotide qualities are absent, and no much larger clonotype sits a single base away. Sequences SGHNT (CDR1) and YENEEA (CDR2) are obtained from the germline V gene. The junction carries 18 bases between V and J, which are trimmed by 5 bases and 10 bases respectively. The CDR3 numbers 14 residues from cysteine through phenylalanine. The DNA shown is the 42-base CDR3, in frame from base 1. This sample was included in a study of response to subunit inactivated influenza vaccine (dated by TCRdb to the late 2010s). Turning to the overall study: The study used deep quantitative T cell receptor repertoire profiling to track responses to a trivalent subunit inactivated influenza vaccine.

General study outcomes and caveats: It was suggested by the authors that each seasonal influenza vaccination may recruit only a limited number of new T cells.

The library was obtained by RT-PCR. Reads for this sample came from an Illumina HiSeq 2500. TCRdb cleaned the public reads at Q25 with fastp, built clones with MiXCR and kept in-frame beta chains. Rows with one shared CDR3 protein collapse into an entry with the most common genes and DNA. Within this sample are about 310,000 distinct CDR3 sequences, with around 20% of them counted one time only. Around 10% of the sample is taken by the ten largest. The sequence was obtained from a man aged 50 to 69 who received an inactivated influenza vaccine. Donor details come from another sample of the same person, matched by shared clones. The input for sequencing was PBMCs from blood, taken roughly 20 months after vaccination. The sequence links TRBV11-3 to TRBJ2-1; the D gene is not confidently resolved. The nucleotide sequence reads TGTGCCAGCAGCCCTACCTTGGGGTCCGGCGAGCAGTTCTTC. Protein translation: CASSPTLGSGEQFF.